Listed below are T cell receptor beta chains from one sample, sequenced in a study of blood T cell repertoires in COVID-19. Assay used: immunoSEQ multiplex PCR; TCRdb lists only in-frame clones, some missing. This table holds some 70,000 clones, more than 85% found once. Sequenced sample: peripheral blood. These receptors were taken from a human donor with active COVID-19. The donor label of this sample is uncertain. Both conserved end residues are part of each CDR3. A D gene is named only where the DNA matches it firmly. Some rows have no size entry. The others give once, few or many, or a class for an expanded clone.

V: TRBV27
J: TRBJ2-2
size: .
D: TRBD1
DNA: TGTGCCAGCAGTATCGGACAGGGGAAAACCGGGGAGCTGTTTTTT
CDR3: CASSIGQGKTGELFF

V: TRBV18
J: TRBJ2-3
size: .
D: TRBD2
DNA: TGTGCCAGCGCGGCTAGCGGGGAGCTAGGTACGCAGTATTTT
CDR3: CASAASGELGTQYF

V: TRBV18
J: TRBJ2-2
size: .
D: TRBD2
DNA: TGTGCCAGCTCAGAGCTAGCGGGAGTCACCGGGGAGCTGTTTTTT
CDR3: CASSELAGVTGELFF

V: TRBV29-1
J: TRBJ2-5
size: .
D: .
DNA: TGCAGCGTGTTTCCCCAGGTCCAAGAGACCCAGTACTTC
CDR3: CSVFPQVQETQYF

V: TRBV28
J: TRBJ2-7
size: .
D: TRBD1
DNA: TGTGCCAGCAACGAGGGGGCGGTGGTCGAGCAGTACTTC
CDR3: CASNEGAVVEQYF

V: TRBV28
J: TRBJ2-2
size: .
D: .
DNA: TGTGCCAGCAGTGACCCGGGCCAGGGAAACACCGGGGAGCTGTTTTTT
CDR3: CASSDPGQGNTGELFF

V: TRBV3-1/TRBV3-2
J: TRBJ1-2
size: few
D: TRBD1
DNA: TGTGCCGCTTCCTCCAGGGGGAACTATGGCTACACCTTC
CDR3: CAASSRGNYGYTF

V: TRBV11-3
J: TRBJ2-7
size: .
D: TRBD2
DNA: TGTGCCAGCAGCCTCCGTTCGGGGGGGGCCTACGAGCAGTACTTC
CDR3: CASSLRSGGAYEQYF

V: TRBV5-6
J: TRBJ2-7
size: .
D: TRBD1
DNA: TGTGCCAGCAGCTCCTCAGACAGGGGCTACGAGCAGTACTTC
CDR3: CASSSSDRGYEQYF

V: TRBV15
J: TRBJ2-7
size: .
D: .
DNA: TGTGCCACCAGCACCGGACAGTCCTACGAGCAGTACTTC
CDR3: CATSTGQSYEQYF

V: TRBV4-1
J: TRBJ2-1
size: .
D: .
DNA: TGCGCCAGCAGCCAAGATAGGGGGGAGGGCCTATACAATGAGCAGTTCTTC
CDR3: CASSQDRGEGLYNEQFF

V: TRBV24-1
J: TRBJ2-3
size: .
D: .
DNA: TGTGCCACCAGTGTAGGGGCAACAGATACGCAGTATTTT
CDR3: CATSVGATDTQYF

V: TRBV19
J: TRBJ1-1
size: .
D: .
DNA: TGTGCCAGTAGTATCGGTGGGAACACTGAAGCTTTCTTT
CDR3: CASSIGGNTEAFF

V: TRBV14
J: TRBJ2-2
size: .
D: .
DNA: TGTGCCAGCAGCCCAGGGACATACAACACCGGGGAGCTGTTTTTT
CDR3: CASSPGTYNTGELFF

V: TRBV28
J: TRBJ1-5
size: .
D: .
DNA: TGTGCCAGCAAGTCGAGAAACAATCAGCCCCAGCATTTT
CDR3: CASKSRNNQPQHF

V: TRBV11-2
J: TRBJ2-5
size: .
D: TRBD2
DNA: TGTGCCAGCAGCTTAACTAGCGGGGCAGGGTACCAAGAGACCCAGTACTTC
CDR3: CASSLTSGAGYQETQYF

V: TRBV12-3/TRBV12-4
J: TRBJ1-4
size: .
D: .
DNA: TGTGCCAGCAGTTCTGGGGGCCCTGAAAAACTGTTTTTT
CDR3: CASSSGGPEKLFF

V: TRBV7-2
J: TRBJ2-4
size: .
D: .
DNA: TGTGCCAGCAGGGGGACTGTAGCCAAAAACATTCAGTACTTC
CDR3: CASRGTVAKNIQYF

V: TRBV11-3
J: TRBJ2-7
size: .
D: TRBD1
DNA: TGTGCCAGCAGCTTTAAGGGACAGGGGTCCTACGAGCAGTACTTC
CDR3: CASSFKGQGSYEQYF

V: TRBV28
J: TRBJ2-7
size: .
D: TRBD1
DNA: TGTGCCACCCAGACAGGGAGTCGCCACGAGCAGTACTTC
CDR3: CATQTGSRHEQYF

V: TRBV5-4
J: TRBJ1-2
size: .
D: TRBD1
DNA: TGTGCCAGCAGCCTTGCCGGGACAGAAAATGGCTACACCTTC
CDR3: CASSLAGTENGYTF

V: TRBV11-2
J: TRBJ2-1
size: .
D: .
DNA: TGTGCCAGCAGCTTAGAAAGGGGTAGTGAGCAGTTCTTC
CDR3: CASSLERGSEQFF

V: TRBV20-1
J: TRBJ2-7
size: .
D: .
DNA: TGCAGTGCTAGTCTGTTACGGGGGGCGATGTACGAGCAGTACTTC
CDR3: CSASLLRGAMYEQYF

V: TRBV9
J: TRBJ1-3
size: few
D: .
DNA: TGTGCCAGCAGCGTAGGTGTATCTGGAAACACCATATATTTT
CDR3: CASSVGVSGNTIYF

V: TRBV5-4
J: TRBJ2-2
size: .
D: TRBD2
DNA: TGTGCCAGCAGCTCTCCAGCGGGAGAAGACGGGGAGCTGTTTTTT
CDR3: CASSSPAGEDGELFF

V: TRBV24-1
J: TRBJ2-5
size: .
D: TRBD2
DNA: TGTGCCACCAGTGGCCCGCTTAGCGGGAACCAAGAGACCCAGTACTTC
CDR3: CATSGPLSGNQETQYF

V: TRBV29-1
J: TRBJ2-7
size: .
D: .
DNA: TGCAGCGTCCGACAGAGAATGACCTACGAGCAGTACTTC
CDR3: CSVRQRMTYEQYF

V: TRBV6-6
J: TRBJ2-5
size: .
D: TRBD2
DNA: TGTGCCAGCATCCTCGGGGGGGCCCAAGAGACCCAGTACTTC
CDR3: CASILGGAQETQYF

V: TRBV2
J: TRBJ2-1
size: few
D: TRBD2
DNA: TGTGCCAGCAGTCCGCGGACTAGCGGGAGCACCGATGAGCAGTTCTTC
CDR3: CASSPRTSGSTDEQFF

V: TRBV5-5
J: TRBJ2-1
size: .
D: .
DNA: TGTGCCAGCAGCTTGTGGGGGGCCTACAATGAGCAGTTCTTC
CDR3: CASSLWGAYNEQFF

V: TRBV27
J: TRBJ1-2
size: .
D: TRBD1
DNA: TGTGCCAGCAGTTTGGGACCGGGACAGGGTCATGGCTACACCTTC
CDR3: CASSLGPGQGHGYTF

V: TRBV6-5
J: TRBJ2-7
size: .
D: .
DNA: TGTGCCAGCAGTTCAAGTCCTAGCGAGAGCTCCTACGAGCAGTACTTC
CDR3: CASSSSPSESSYEQYF

V: TRBV12-3/TRBV12-4
J: TRBJ1-4
size: .
D: .
DNA: TGTGCCAGCAAGGCAGGGTATAATGAAAAACTGTTTTTT
CDR3: CASKAGYNEKLFF

V: TRBV28
J: TRBJ2-5
size: .
D: .
DNA: TGTGCCAGCAGTCCAACGCGGAGGGCCGGAGAGACCCAGTACTTC
CDR3: CASSPTRRAGETQYF

V: TRBV18
J: TRBJ1-1
size: once
D: TRBD1
DNA: TGTGCCAGCTCACTTACAGGGGGGGGACGCATCGAGGAAGCTTTCTTT
CDR3: CASSLTGGGRIEEAFF

V: TRBV15
J: TRBJ1-3
size: .
D: .
DNA: TGTGCCACCAGCCAAACACCTCCCTCTGGAAACACCATATATTTT
CDR3: CATSQTPPSGNTIYF

V: TRBV7-2
J: TRBJ1-5
size: .
D: TRBD1
DNA: TGTGCCAGCAGCTCAGCGGGACAGGGGAACAATCAGCCCCAGCATTTT
CDR3: CASSSAGQGNNQPQHF

V: TRBV5-1
J: TRBJ2-7
size: .
D: .
DNA: TGCGCCAGCAGTCGCGGGACAGACTCCTACGAGCAGTACTTC
CDR3: CASSRGTDSYEQYF

V: TRBV10-1
J: TRBJ2-1
size: .
D: TRBD2
DNA: TGCGCCAGCAGTGAGTCGGGACTAGCGGGAAGTAGCTCCTACAATGAGCAGTTCTTC
CDR3: CASSESGLAGSSSYNEQFF

V: TRBV9
J: TRBJ2-7
size: .
D: TRBD2
DNA: TGTGCCAGCAGCCCCGGGGTAGCGGGCGAGCAGTACTTC
CDR3: CASSPGVAGEQYF

V: TRBV7-2
J: TRBJ2-2
size: .
D: TRBD1
DNA: TGTGCCAGCAGCCCAGGGACAGCCGGGGAGCTGTTTTTT
CDR3: CASSPGTAGELFF

V: TRBV28
J: TRBJ1-2
size: .
D: .
DNA: TGTGCCAGCAGAACACTCACAGGAAATGATTATGGCTACACCTTC
CDR3: CASRTLTGNDYGYTF

V: TRBV18
J: TRBJ2-5
size: .
D: TRBD1
DNA: TGTGCCAGCTCACCCTACGCAGGGGGAGAGACCCAGTACTTC
CDR3: CASSPYAGGETQYF

V: TRBV3-1/TRBV3-2
J: TRBJ1-4
size: once
D: .
DNA: TGTGCCAGCTGCCCAGGGGCGGTGAGGGTGAGCGGCGAAAAACTGTTTTTT
CDR3: CASCPGAVRVSGEKLFF

V: TRBV15
J: TRBJ2-7
size: .
D: TRBD1
DNA: TGTGCCACCAGCAGAGATCAACAGGGGTTCTACGAGCAGTACTTC
CDR3: CATSRDQQGFYEQYF

V: TRBV7-8
J: TRBJ2-1
size: .
D: .
DNA: TGTGCCAGCAGCTTAGAAGCCGGTGAGCTAACGGTCTACAATGAGCAGTTCTTC
CDR3: CASSLEAGELTVYNEQFF

V: TRBV4-3
J: TRBJ2-7
size: medium-sized
D: TRBD2
DNA: TGCGCCAGCAGCCAGGACCGGACTAGCGGGAGCCAGTACTTC
CDR3: CASSQDRTSGSQYF

V: TRBV20-1
J: TRBJ2-5
size: .
D: .
DNA: TGCAGTGCTAGTTCAGGGACGGGAGAAGAGACCCAGTACTTC
CDR3: CSASSGTGEETQYF

V: TRBV2
J: TRBJ1-1
size: .
D: .
DNA: TGTGCCAGCAGTCCCCACGGGGTGAACACTGAAGCTTTCTTT
CDR3: CASSPHGVNTEAFF

V: TRBV13
J: TRBJ2-3
size: .
D: TRBD1
DNA: TGTGCCAGCAGCTCTAGACAGGGGGGCACGCAGTATTTT
CDR3: CASSSRQGGTQYF